Listed below are T cell receptor beta chains from one sample, sequenced in a study of CD8 T cells in ankylosing spondylitis. TCRdb reprocessed the 5' RACE reads via MiXCR and lists one record per CDR3 protein. The sample lists around 160,000 distinct CDR3 sequences; 11% were seen once. The sample comprised blood, either unsorted or a sorted T cell fraction (not recorded which). These receptors were taken from a male donor with ankylosing spondylitis or in good health (not recorded which). Each CDR3 is given with its conserved first and last residue. A D gene is named only where the DNA matches it firmly. The size entry is marked missing in some rows and otherwise reads once, few, many or a size class.

j_gene | abundance | v_gene | d_gene | len | CDR3nt | CDR3aa
TRBJ1-3 | many | TRBV12-3/TRBV12-4 | NA | 16 | TGTGCCAGCCTCGTTTCGGCGGGCCTTTTCTCTAACACCATATATTTT | CASLVSAGLFSNTIYF
TRBJ2-1 | few | TRBV4-3 | NA | 16 | TGCGCCAGCAGCCAAGGTCATGGGGCCTCCTACAATGAGCAGTTCTTC | CASSQGHGASYNEQFF
TRBJ1-1 | few | TRBV6-6 | NA | 12 | TGTGCCAGCAGTCGGGGACACCTTGAAGCTTTCTTT | CASSRGHLEAFF
TRBJ2-5 | many | TRBV29-1 | NA | 12 | TGCAGCGCCTCGGGGAGATATGAGACCCAGTACTTC | CSASGRYETQYF
TRBJ2-1 | many | TRBV24-1 | TRBD2 | 15 | TGTGCCACCAGTGCTACGACTAGCGGGAGCAATGAGCAGTTCTTC | CATSATTSGSNEQFF
TRBJ1-3 | many | TRBV6-5 | TRBD1 | 17 | TGTGCCAGCAGTTACTCCCGGACAGGTCACTCTGGAAACACCATATATTTT | CASSYSRTGHSGNTIYF
TRBJ2-7 | many | TRBV12-3/TRBV12-4 | NA | 12 | TGTGCCAGCAGCGTCCCCCTCGGGGAGCAGTACTTC | CASSVPLGEQYF
TRBJ2-3 | many | TRBV5-1 | TRBD2 | 16 | TGCGCCAGCAGCATTCGGACTAGCGAGAGCACAGATACGCAGTATTTT | CASSIRTSESTDTQYF
TRBJ2-2 | NA | TRBV7-7 | TRBD1 | 17 | TGTGCCAGCTCAGCTTTTATCGGGACAGGCGACACCGGGGAGCTGTTTTTT | CASSAFIGTGDTGELFF
TRBJ2-7 | many | TRBV25-1 | TRBD1 | 13 | TGTGCCAGCAGGGGACAGGAAAACTACGAGCAGTACTTC | CASRGQENYEQYF
TRBJ2-1 | few | TRBV20-1 | NA | 13 | TGCAGTGCTAGTGCAGCCACCTACAATGAGCAGTTCTTC | CSASAATYNEQFF
TRBJ1-1 | many | TRBV7-8 | NA | 15 | TGTGCCAGCAGCCCCCGTTCAGTGCGGGGCACTGAAGCTTTCTTT | CASSPRSVRGTEAFF
TRBJ2-7 | many | TRBV7-2 | NA | 15 | TGTGCCAGCAGCTTATCTTCGGTTTCGGGGGCCGAGCAGTACTTC | CASSLSSVSGAEQYF
TRBJ2-7 | many | TRBV4-1 | TRBD1 | 18 | TGCGCCAGCAGCCAAGACCGGGACAGGGGATCATCACGATACGAGCAGTACTTC | CASSQDRDRGSSRYEQYF
TRBJ1-3 | many | TRBV7-2 | NA | 14 | TGTGCCAGCAGCTTCGGATCCTCTGGAAACACCATATATTTT | CASSFGSSGNTIYF
TRBJ1-1 | NA | TRBV6-5 | NA | 14 | TGTGCCAGCAGTTACTCGAGTACCAGTCTCTTGGCTTTCTTT | CASSYSSTSLLAFF
TRBJ2-3 | many | TRBV28 | NA | 13 | TGTGCCAGCTCCCGACTCAGTACGGGTACGCAGTATTTT | CASSRLSTGTQYF
TRBJ1-3 | many | TRBV9 | NA | 17 | TGTGCCAGCAGCTTGTCGGGGGCACTGTTCTCTGGAAACACCATATATTTT | CASSLSGALFSGNTIYF
TRBJ2-5 | NA | TRBV19 | NA | 13 | TGTGCCAGTAGCCGAAGAGGTCCAGAGACCCAGTACTTC | CASSRRGPETQYF
TRBJ2-1 | NA | TRBV5-1 | TRBD2 | 16 | TGCGCCAGCAGCTGGACTAGCGGGAGGACAGTGGGTGAGCAGTTCTTC | CASSWTSGRTVGEQFF
TRBJ1-1 | NA | TRBV7-6 | NA | 19 | TGTGCCAGCAGCTTAGCGAGTTTACAGGCTTACTCAGGGAACACTGAAGCTTTCTTT | CASSLASLQAYSGNTEAFF
TRBJ2-5 | few | TRBV6-1 | NA | 13 | TGTGCCAGCAGTTTGAAGCGAAAAGAGACCCAGTACTTC | CASSLKRKETQYF
TRBJ1-2 | many | TRBV5-1 | NA | 14 | TGCGCCAGCAGCTTGGGACGGAACAACTATGGCTACACCTTC | CASSLGRNNYGYTF
TRBJ2-1 | NA | TRBV5-1 | TRBD2 | 17 | TGCGCCAGCAGCCACCGGACTAGCGGGAGTTCCGTCAATGAGCAGTTCTTC | CASSHRTSGSSVNEQFF
TRBJ1-2 | NA | TRBV28 | NA | 11 | TGTGCCAGCAGTTTACAGTTTGGCTACACCTTC | CASSLQFGYTF
TRBJ2-3 | NA | TRBV3-1 | NA | 12 | TGTGCCAGCAGCCAAGTAGAGGATACGCAGTATTTT | CASSQVEDTQYF
TRBJ2-4 | many | TRBV5-1 | TRBD1 | 14 | TGCGCCAGCTCTCGGACAGGGGGGGCAGACATTCAGTACTTC | CASSRTGGADIQYF
TRBJ2-7 | few | TRBV19 | NA | 13 | TGTGCCAGTAGTACGGGAGCCCTATACGAGCAGTACTTC | CASSTGALYEQYF
TRBJ2-5 | few | TRBV11-2 | TRBD2 | 19 | TGTGCCAGCAGCTCCCTGGGACTAGCGGGGGGGCGGAGGCAAGAGACCCAGTACTTC | CASSSLGLAGGRRQETQYF
TRBJ1-6 | many | TRBV2 | NA | 12 | TGTGCCGAAGGGGCGGTTAATTCACCCCTCCACTTT | CAEGAVNSPLHF
TRBJ2-3 | NA | TRBV20-1 | TRBD2 | 16 | TGCAGTGCTAGAGGATTCGGACTAGCGGGCACAGATACGCAGTATTTT | CSARGFGLAGTDTQYF
TRBJ2-7 | NA | TRBV3-1 | NA | 12 | TGTGCCAGCAGCCAAGACGCGAGGGGGCAGTACTTC | CASSQDARGQYF